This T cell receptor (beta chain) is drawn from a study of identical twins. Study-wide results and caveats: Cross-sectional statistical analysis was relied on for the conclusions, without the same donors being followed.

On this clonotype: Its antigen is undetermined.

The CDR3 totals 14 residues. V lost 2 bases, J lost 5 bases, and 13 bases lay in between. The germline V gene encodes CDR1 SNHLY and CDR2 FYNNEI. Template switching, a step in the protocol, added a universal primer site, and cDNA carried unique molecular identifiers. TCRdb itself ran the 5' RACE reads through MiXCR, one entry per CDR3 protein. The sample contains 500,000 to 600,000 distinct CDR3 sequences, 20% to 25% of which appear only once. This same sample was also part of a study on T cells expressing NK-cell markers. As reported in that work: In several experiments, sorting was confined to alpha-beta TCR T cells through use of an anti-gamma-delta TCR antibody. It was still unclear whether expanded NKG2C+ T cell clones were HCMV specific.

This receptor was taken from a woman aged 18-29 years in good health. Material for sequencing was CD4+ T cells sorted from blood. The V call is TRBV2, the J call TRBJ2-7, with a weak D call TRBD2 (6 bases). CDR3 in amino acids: CASSENAGGDEQYF. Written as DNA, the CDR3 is TGTGCCAGCAGTGAAAACGCGGGCGGGGACGAGCAGTACTTC.